The TCR beta chain under discussion was sequenced for a study of human T cells and chemical hapten exposure. Study in general: Diphenylcyclopropenone was administered weekly to the scalp of patients throughout the roughly 25-week study.

This clonotype has just a few counts. Its target is unknown. TCRdb processed the RACE reads anew with MiXCR; each CDR3 protein has one entry. The sample has around 50,000 distinct CDR3 sequences; around 10% are singletons. Points from the study as a whole: There was no change with DPC sensitization in TCRs above 1 in 1000 frequency.

Germline CDR1 and CDR2: MNHEY and SVGAGI. V was pared by 3 bases and J by 6 bases, with 12 bases between. This CDR3 contains 14 residues. Time point in this sample: patch test 2, 6 weeks after DPC sensitization. Indicated treatment: therapeutic diphenylcyclopropenone sensitization with weekly scalp DPC. Drawing of blood took place ahead of applying each patch test. The study drew its donors from alopecia patients who were 18 to 70 years old and suitable for DPC. The receptor was derived from a woman aged 45-65 years with alopecia areata. Some clones in this sample may be carry-over from other donors' samples. The rearrangement links TRBV6-5 to TRBJ1-5, with D uncertain. The source was whole blood, collected in connection with sensitization to the hapten diphenylcyclopropenone (DPC). The DNA for the CDR3 is TGTGCCAGCAGTTATTATAGGGAGGCTCAGCCCCAGCATTTT. It encodes CASSYYREAQPQHF.